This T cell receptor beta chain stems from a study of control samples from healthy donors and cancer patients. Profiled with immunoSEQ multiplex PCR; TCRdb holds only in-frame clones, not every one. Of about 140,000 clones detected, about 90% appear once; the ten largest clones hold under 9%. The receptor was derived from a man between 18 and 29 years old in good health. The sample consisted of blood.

CDR3 in amino acids: CASSYGRQETQYF. Here the CDR3 DNA reads TGTGCCAGCAGTTACGGCAGGCAAGAGACCCAGTACTTC. The chain recombines TRBV6-5 with TRBJ2-5; D call uncertain. In germline, CDR1 is MNHEY, CDR2 SVGAGI. V was clipped by 2 bases and J by 2 bases, with 6 bases between them. The CDR3 extends over 13 amino acids.